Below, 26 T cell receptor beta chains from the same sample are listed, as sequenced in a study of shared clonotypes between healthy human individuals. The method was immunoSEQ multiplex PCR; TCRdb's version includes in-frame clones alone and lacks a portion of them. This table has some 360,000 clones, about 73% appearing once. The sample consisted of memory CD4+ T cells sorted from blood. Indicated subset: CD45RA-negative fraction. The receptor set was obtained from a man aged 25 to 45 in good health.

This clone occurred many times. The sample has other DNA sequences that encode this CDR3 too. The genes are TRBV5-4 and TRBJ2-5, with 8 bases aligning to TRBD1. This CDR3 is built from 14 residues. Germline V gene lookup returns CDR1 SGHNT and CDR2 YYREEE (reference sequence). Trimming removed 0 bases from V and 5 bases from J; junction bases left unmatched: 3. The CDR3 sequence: CASSLARGQETQYF. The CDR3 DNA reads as TGTGCCAGCAGCTTGGCCAGGGGGCAGGAGACCCAGTACTTC.

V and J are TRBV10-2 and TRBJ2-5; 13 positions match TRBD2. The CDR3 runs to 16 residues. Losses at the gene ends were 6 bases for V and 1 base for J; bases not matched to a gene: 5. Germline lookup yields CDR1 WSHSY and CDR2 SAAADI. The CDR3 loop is CASSRGLAGTQETQYF. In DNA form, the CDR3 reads TGCGCCAGCAGCAGGGGACTAGCGGGAACCCAAGAGACCCAGTACTTC.

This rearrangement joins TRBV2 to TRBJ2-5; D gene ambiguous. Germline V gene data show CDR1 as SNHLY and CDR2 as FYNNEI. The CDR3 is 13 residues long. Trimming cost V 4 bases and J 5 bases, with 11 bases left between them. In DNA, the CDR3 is TGTGCCAGCAGTGGATCTAGAGAGGAGACCCAGTACTTC. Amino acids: CASSGSREETQYF.

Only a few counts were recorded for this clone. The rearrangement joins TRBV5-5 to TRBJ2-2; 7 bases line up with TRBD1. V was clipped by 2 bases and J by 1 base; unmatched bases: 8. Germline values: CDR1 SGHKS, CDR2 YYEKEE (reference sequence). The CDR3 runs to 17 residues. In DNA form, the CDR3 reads TGTGCCAGCAGCTTTGCCTCCGGGACAGAGAACACCGGGGAGCTGTTTTTT. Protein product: CASSFASGTENTGELFF.

The CDR3 DNA sequence: TGTGCCAGCAGTTCTTGGGGGCGCGAGCAGTACTTC. Encoded protein: CASSSWGREQYF. The rearrangement joins TRBV6-6 to TRBJ2-7, with a tentative D call TRBD1 (6 bases). Germline V gene sequence: CDR1 MNHNY, CDR2 SVGAGI (reference sequence). Between the trimmed V and J ends, which lost 4 bases and 6 bases, there was a span of 10 bases. CDR3 size: 12 residues.

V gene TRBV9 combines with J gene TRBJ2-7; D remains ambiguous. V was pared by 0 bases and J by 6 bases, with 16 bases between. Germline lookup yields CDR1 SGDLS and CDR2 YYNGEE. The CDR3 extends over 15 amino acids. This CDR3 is CASSVAPEASSEQYF. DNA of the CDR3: TGTGCCAGCAGCGTAGCCCCAGAAGCGAGTTCCGAGCAGTACTTC.

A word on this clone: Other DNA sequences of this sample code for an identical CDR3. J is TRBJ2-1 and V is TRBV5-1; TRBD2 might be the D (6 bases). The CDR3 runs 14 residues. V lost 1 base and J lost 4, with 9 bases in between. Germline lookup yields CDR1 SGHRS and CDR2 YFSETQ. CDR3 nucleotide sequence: TGCGCCAGCAGCTTGACCGGGGGATACAATGAGCAGTTCTTC. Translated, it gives CASSLTGGYNEQFF.

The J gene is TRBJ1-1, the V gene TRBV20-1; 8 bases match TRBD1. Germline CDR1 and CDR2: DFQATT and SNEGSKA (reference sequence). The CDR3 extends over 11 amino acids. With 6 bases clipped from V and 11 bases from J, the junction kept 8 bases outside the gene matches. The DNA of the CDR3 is TGCAGTGCCCCTCAGGGGGCTCCGGCTTTCTTT. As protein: CSAPQGAPAFF.

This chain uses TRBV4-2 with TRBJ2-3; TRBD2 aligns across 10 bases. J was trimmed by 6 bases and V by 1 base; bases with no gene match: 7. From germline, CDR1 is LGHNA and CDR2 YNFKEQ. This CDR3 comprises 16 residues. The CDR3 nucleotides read TGTGCCAGCAGCCAAGGACTAGCGGGTTTCGTCGATACGCAGTATTTT. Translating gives CASSQGLAGFVDTQYF.

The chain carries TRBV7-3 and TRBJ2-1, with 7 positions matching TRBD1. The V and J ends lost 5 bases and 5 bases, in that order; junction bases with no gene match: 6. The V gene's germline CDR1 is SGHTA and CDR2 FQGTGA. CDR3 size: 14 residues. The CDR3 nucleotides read TGTGCCAGCAGCCGACAGGGAAATGACAATGAGCAGTTCTTC. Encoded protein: CASSRQGNDNEQFF.

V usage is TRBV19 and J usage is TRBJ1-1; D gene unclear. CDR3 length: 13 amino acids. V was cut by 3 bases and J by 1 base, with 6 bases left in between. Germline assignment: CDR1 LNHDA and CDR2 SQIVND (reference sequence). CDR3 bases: TGTGCCAGTAGTATTAAGGGGAACACTGAAGCTTTCTTT. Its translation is CASSIKGNTEAFF.

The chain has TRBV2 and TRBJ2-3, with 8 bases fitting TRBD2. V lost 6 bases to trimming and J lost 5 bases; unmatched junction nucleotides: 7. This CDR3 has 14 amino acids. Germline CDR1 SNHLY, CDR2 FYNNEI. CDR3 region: CASRGPTSGDTQYF. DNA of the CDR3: TGTGCCAGCAGGGGTCCCACTAGCGGAGATACGCAGTATTTT.

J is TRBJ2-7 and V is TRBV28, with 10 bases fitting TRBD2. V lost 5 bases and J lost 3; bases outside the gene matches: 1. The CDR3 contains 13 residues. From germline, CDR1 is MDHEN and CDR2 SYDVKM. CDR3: CASSASGSYEQYF. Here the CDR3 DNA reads TGTGCCAGCAGTGCTAGCGGGAGCTACGAGCAGTACTTC. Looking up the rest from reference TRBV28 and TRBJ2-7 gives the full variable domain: DVKVTQSSRYLVKRTGEKVFLECVQDMDHENMFWYRQDPGLGLRLIYFSYDVKMKEKGDIPEGYSVSREKKERFSLILESASTNQTSMYLCASSASGSYEQYFGPGTRLTVT.

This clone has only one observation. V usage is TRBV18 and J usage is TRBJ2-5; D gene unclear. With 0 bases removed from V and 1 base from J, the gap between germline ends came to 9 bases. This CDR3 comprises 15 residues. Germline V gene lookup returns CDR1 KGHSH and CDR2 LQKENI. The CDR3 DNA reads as TGTGCCAGCTCACCACCGGCCCAGCGCCAAGAGACCCAGTACTTC. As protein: CASSPPAQRQETQYF.

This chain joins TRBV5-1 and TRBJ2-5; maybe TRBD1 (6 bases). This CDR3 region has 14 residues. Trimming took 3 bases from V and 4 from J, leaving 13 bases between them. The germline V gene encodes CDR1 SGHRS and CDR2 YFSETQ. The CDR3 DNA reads TGCGCCAGCAGCTATGGGCCCAGGGGAGAGACCCAGTACTTC. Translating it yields CASSYGPRGETQYF.

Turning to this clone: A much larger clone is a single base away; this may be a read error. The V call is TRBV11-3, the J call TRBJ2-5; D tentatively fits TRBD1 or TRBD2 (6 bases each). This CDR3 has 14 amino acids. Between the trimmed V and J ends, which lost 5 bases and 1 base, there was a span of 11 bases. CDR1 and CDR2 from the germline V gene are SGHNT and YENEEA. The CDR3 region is CASSPGGGQETQYF. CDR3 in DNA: TGTGCCAGCAGCCCCGGAGGGGGCCAAGAGACCCAGTACTTC.

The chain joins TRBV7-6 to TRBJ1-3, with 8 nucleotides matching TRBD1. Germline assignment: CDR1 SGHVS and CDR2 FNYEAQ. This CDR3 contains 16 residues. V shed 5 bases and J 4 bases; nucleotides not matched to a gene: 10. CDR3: CASSPDRGPSGNTIYF. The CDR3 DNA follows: TGTGCCAGCAGCCCAGACAGGGGACCGTCGGGAAACACCATATATTTT.

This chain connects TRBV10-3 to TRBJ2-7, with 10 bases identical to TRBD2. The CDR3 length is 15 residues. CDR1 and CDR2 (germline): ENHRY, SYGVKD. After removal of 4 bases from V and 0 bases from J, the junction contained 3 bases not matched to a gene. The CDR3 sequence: CAISGSSGSSYEQYF. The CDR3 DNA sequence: TGTGCCATCAGTGGGTCTAGCGGGAGCTCCTACGAGCAGTACTTC.

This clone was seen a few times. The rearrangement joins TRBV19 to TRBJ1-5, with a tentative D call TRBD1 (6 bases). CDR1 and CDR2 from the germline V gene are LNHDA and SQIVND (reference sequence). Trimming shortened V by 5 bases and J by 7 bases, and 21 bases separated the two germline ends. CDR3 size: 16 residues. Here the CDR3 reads CASSSPGQRGHQPQHF. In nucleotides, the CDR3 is TGTGCCAGTAGTTCGCCGGGACAACGAGGGCACCAGCCCCAGCATTTT.

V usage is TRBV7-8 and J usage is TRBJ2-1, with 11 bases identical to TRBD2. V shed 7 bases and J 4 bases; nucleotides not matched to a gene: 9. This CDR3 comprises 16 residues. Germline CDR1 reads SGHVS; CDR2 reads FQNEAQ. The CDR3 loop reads CASIPGTSGRYNEQFF. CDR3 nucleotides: TGTGCCAGCATCCCCGGGACTAGCGGAAGATACAATGAGCAGTTCTTC.

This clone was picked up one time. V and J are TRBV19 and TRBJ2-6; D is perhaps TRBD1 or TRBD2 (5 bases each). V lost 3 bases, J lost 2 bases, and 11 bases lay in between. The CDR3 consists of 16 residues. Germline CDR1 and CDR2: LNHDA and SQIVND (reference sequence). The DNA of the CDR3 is TGTGCCAGTAGTATTGTCCAGGGAGCTGGGGCCAACGTCCTGACTTTC. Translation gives CASSIVQGAGANVLTF.

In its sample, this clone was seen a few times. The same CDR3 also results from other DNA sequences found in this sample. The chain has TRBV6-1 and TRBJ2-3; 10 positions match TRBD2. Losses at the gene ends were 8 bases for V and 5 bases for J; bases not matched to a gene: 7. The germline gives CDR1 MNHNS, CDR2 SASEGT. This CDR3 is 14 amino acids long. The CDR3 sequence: CASSLAGVKDTQYF. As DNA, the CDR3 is TGTGCCAGCTCCCTAGCGGGAGTAAAAGATACGCAGTATTTT.

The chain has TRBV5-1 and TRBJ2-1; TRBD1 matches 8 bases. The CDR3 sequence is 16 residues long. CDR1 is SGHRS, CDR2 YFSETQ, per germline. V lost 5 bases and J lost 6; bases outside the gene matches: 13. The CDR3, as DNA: TGCGCCAGCAGGACACGAATGGACAGGGCGAGCAATGAGCAGTTCTTC. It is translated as CASRTRMDRASNEQFF.

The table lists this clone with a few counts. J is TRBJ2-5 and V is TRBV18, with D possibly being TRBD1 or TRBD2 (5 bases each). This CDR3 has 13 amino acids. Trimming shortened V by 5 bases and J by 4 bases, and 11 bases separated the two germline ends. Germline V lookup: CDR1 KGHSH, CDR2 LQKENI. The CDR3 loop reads CASSVRERETQYF. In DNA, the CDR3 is TGTGCCAGCTCAGTCAGGGAGCGAGAGACCCAGTACTTC.

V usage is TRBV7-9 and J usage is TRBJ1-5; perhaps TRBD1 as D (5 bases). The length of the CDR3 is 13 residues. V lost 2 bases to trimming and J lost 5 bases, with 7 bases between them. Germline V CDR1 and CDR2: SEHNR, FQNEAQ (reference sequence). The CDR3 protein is CASSLTGDQPQHF. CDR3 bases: TGTGCCAGCAGCTTAACGGGGGATCAGCCCCAGCATTTT.

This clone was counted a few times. The CDR3 spells CSVGTGANVLTF. In DNA form, the CDR3 reads TGCAGCGTTGGTACTGGGGCCAACGTCCTGACTTTC. V gene TRBV29-1 combines with J gene TRBJ2-6; D ambiguous. The germline V gene encodes CDR1 SQVTM and CDR2 ANQGSEA. V lost 4 bases, J lost 2 bases, and 3 bases lay in between. CDR3 size: 12 residues.